These T cell receptor beta chains were read from a single sample in a study of shared clonotypes between healthy human individuals. Assay: immunoSEQ multiplex PCR; the TCRdb copy retains only in-frame clones and omits some. The sample carries roughly 380,000 clones, about 96% recorded once. The sequenced sample consisted of memory CD8+ T cells sorted from blood. The source of these receptors is a man younger than 40 in good health. Each CDR3 is given with its conserved first and last residue. D genes are given only for firm matches. The size entry is marked missing in some rows and otherwise reads once, few, many or a size class.

D gene: .
CDR3 length: 14
V gene: TRBV9
clone size: .
J gene: TRBJ2-7
CDR3 protein: CASSALGSSYEQYF
CDR3 DNA: TGTGCCAGCAGCGCCCTTGGGAGCTCCTACGAGCAGTATTTC

D gene: .
CDR3 length: 13
V gene: TRBV6-1
clone size: .
J gene: TRBJ1-4
CDR3 protein: CASPSRTREKLFF
CDR3 DNA: TGTGCCAGCCCGAGTCGAACACGGGAAAAACTGTTTTTT

D gene: .
CDR3 length: 14
V gene: TRBV5-6
clone size: .
J gene: TRBJ2-4
CDR3 protein: CASSLSGAKNIQYF
CDR3 DNA: TGTGCCAGCAGCTTGTCCGGAGCCAAAAACATTCAGTACTTC

D gene: TRBD1
CDR3 length: 14
V gene: TRBV7-6
clone size: .
J gene: TRBJ1-5
CDR3 protein: CASSPRQGLQPQHF
CDR3 DNA: TGTGCCAGCAGCCCCCGACAGGGTTTGCAGCCCCAGCATTTT

D gene: TRBD1
CDR3 length: 14
V gene: TRBV5-6
clone size: .
J gene: TRBJ1-4
CDR3 protein: CASSRTGGGEKLFF
CDR3 DNA: TGTGCCAGCAGCAGGACAGGGGGCGGAGAAAAACTGTTTTTT

D gene: .
CDR3 length: 16
V gene: TRBV4-1
clone size: .
J gene: TRBJ2-1
CDR3 protein: CASSQLARSADNEQFF
CDR3 DNA: TGCGCCAGCAGCCAACTGGCTAGAAGCGCTGACAATGAGCAGTTCTTC

D gene: .
CDR3 length: 15
V gene: TRBV6-5
clone size: .
J gene: TRBJ2-1
CDR3 protein: CASSYCPQRHNEQFF
CDR3 DNA: TGTGCCAGCAGTTACTGCCCTCAGCGCCACAATGAGCAGTTCTTC

D gene: TRBD1
CDR3 length: 15
V gene: TRBV28
clone size: .
J gene: TRBJ1-5
CDR3 protein: CASRNTGGAYQPQHF
CDR3 DNA: TGTGCCAGCAGAAACACAGGGGGCGCTTACCAGCCCCAGCATTTT

D gene: .
CDR3 length: 12
V gene: TRBV4-1
clone size: .
J gene: TRBJ2-7
CDR3 protein: CASSQFSYEQYF
CDR3 DNA: TGCGCCAGCAGCCAGTTTTCCTACGAGCAGTACTTC

D gene: .
CDR3 length: 19
V gene: TRBV5-1
clone size: .
J gene: TRBJ2-5
CDR3 protein: CASSWDGTVSTMYQETQYF
CDR3 DNA: TGCGCCAGCAGCTGGGACGGGACTGTTTCCACTATGTACCAAGAGACCCAGTACTTC

D gene: .
CDR3 length: 13
V gene: TRBV11-2
clone size: .
J gene: TRBJ2-5
CDR3 protein: CASSFRGRETQYF
CDR3 DNA: TGTGCCAGCAGCTTTAGAGGCAGAGAGACCCAGTACTTC

D gene: .
CDR3 length: 17
V gene: TRBV5-1
clone size: .
J gene: TRBJ2-1
CDR3 protein: CASSLRPTSFSYNEQFF
CDR3 DNA: TGCGCCAGCAGCTTGAGACCTACTAGCTTCTCCTACAATGAGCAGTTCTTC

D gene: TRBD2
CDR3 length: 15
V gene: TRBV6-6
clone size: .
J gene: TRBJ2-1
CDR3 protein: CASTPTSGKYNEQFF
CDR3 DNA: TGTGCCAGCACCCCTACTAGCGGGAAATACAATGAGCAGTTCTTC

D gene: .
CDR3 length: 14
V gene: TRBV6-1
clone size: .
J gene: TRBJ2-7
CDR3 protein: CASSEVPVSYEQYF
CDR3 DNA: TGTGCCAGCAGTGAAGTGCCGGTCTCCTACGAGCAGTACTTC

D gene: .
CDR3 length: 13
V gene: TRBV10-3
clone size: .
J gene: TRBJ2-3
CDR3 protein: CAISESPGNTQYF
CDR3 DNA: TGTGCCATCAGTGAGTCCCCAGGGAACACGCAGTATTTT

D gene: TRBD2
CDR3 length: 17
V gene: TRBV2
clone size: .
J gene: TRBJ2-3
CDR3 protein: CASSDRVTSGSGDTQYF
CDR3 DNA: TGTGCCAGCAGTGATAGAGTGACTAGCGGGAGCGGAGATACGCAGTATTTT

D gene: TRBD2
CDR3 length: 16
V gene: TRBV25-1
clone size: once
J gene: TRBJ2-3
CDR3 protein: CASSEAGLRATDTQYF
CDR3 DNA: TGTGCCAGCAGTGAGGCGGGACTACGTGCCACAGATACGCAGTATTTT

D gene: .
CDR3 length: 14
V gene: TRBV2
clone size: .
J gene: TRBJ2-7
CDR3 protein: CASSDWRSSYEQYF
CDR3 DNA: TGTGCCAGCAGTGACTGGCGGAGCTCCTACGAGCAGTACTTC

D gene: .
CDR3 length: 15
V gene: TRBV7-6
clone size: .
J gene: TRBJ2-2
CDR3 protein: CASSFFAGPTGELFF
CDR3 DNA: TGTGCCAGCAGCTTTTTTGCGGGGCCCACCGGGGAGCTGTTTTTT

D gene: .
CDR3 length: 14
V gene: TRBV5-1
clone size: .
J gene: TRBJ2-1
CDR3 protein: CASSILLASNEQFF
CDR3 DNA: TGCGCCAGCAGCATCCTACTAGCTTCCAATGAGCAGTTCTTC

D gene: .
CDR3 length: 14
V gene: TRBV2
clone size: .
J gene: TRBJ2-1
CDR3 protein: CASSRDSGYNEQFF
CDR3 DNA: TGTGCCAGCAGCCGGGACTCAGGATACAATGAGCAGTTCTTC

D gene: .
CDR3 length: 14
V gene: TRBV19
clone size: .
J gene: TRBJ2-2
CDR3 protein: CASSSHRDSGELFF
CDR3 DNA: TGTGCCAGTAGTTCGCACAGGGATTCCGGGGAGCTGTTTTTT

D gene: .
CDR3 length: 13
V gene: TRBV19
clone size: .
J gene: TRBJ2-7
CDR3 protein: CASRIGGGGEQYF
CDR3 DNA: TGTGCCAGTAGAATTGGTGGGGGCGGCGAGCAGTACTTC

D gene: TRBD2
CDR3 length: 16
V gene: TRBV4-1
clone size: .
J gene: TRBJ2-1
CDR3 protein: CASSDQRTSGRNEQFF
CDR3 DNA: TGCGCCAGCAGCGATCAAAGGACTAGCGGCCGCAATGAGCAGTTCTTC

D gene: .
CDR3 length: 14
V gene: TRBV5-1
clone size: .
J gene: TRBJ2-3
CDR3 protein: CASRNGEGTDTQYF
CDR3 DNA: TGCGCCAGCAGAAATGGGGAGGGCACAGATACGCAGTATTTT

D gene: .
CDR3 length: 14
V gene: TRBV7-9
clone size: once
J gene: TRBJ2-5
CDR3 protein: CASSSARSLATQYF
CDR3 DNA: TGTGCCAGCAGCTCCGCTCGTTCTCTGGCGACCCAGTACTTC

D gene: .
CDR3 length: 13
V gene: TRBV11-2
clone size: .
J gene: TRBJ2-2
CDR3 protein: CASFGGHTGELFF
CDR3 DNA: TGTGCCAGCTTCGGGGGTCACACCGGGGAGCTGTTTTTT

D gene: .
CDR3 length: 12
V gene: TRBV30
clone size: .
J gene: TRBJ2-1
CDR3 protein: CAWSVGLAEQFF
CDR3 DNA: TGTGCCTGGAGTGTAGGGCTAGCGGAGCAGTTCTTC

D gene: .
CDR3 length: 14
V gene: TRBV7-2
clone size: .
J gene: TRBJ2-1
CDR3 protein: CASSSSRGYNEQFF
CDR3 DNA: TGTGCCAGCAGCTCTTCCCGCGGTTACAATGAGCAGTTCTTC

D gene: TRBD2
CDR3 length: 15
V gene: TRBV6-5
clone size: .
J gene: TRBJ2-5
CDR3 protein: CASSYTSGYQETQYF
CDR3 DNA: TGTGCCAGCAGTTACACTAGCGGGTACCAAGAGACCCAGTACTTC

D gene: .
CDR3 length: 16
V gene: TRBV7-2
clone size: once
J gene: TRBJ2-1
CDR3 protein: CASNRYSVISYNEQFF
CDR3 DNA: TGTGCCAGCAACCGATATAGCGTCATCTCCTACAATGAGCAGTTCTTC

D gene: TRBD2
CDR3 length: 19
V gene: TRBV15
clone size: .
J gene: TRBJ2-3
CDR3 protein: CATSRGFSGRAGSTDTQYF
CDR3 DNA: TGTGCCACCAGCAGAGGGTTTAGCGGGAGGGCCGGGTCCACAGATACGCAGTATTTT

D gene: .
CDR3 length: 11
V gene: TRBV20-1
clone size: .
J gene: TRBJ2-7
CDR3 protein: CSAVDSYEQYF
CDR3 DNA: TGCAGTGCTGTCGACAGTTACGAGCAGTACTTC

D gene: .
CDR3 length: 13
V gene: TRBV5-6
clone size: .
J gene: TRBJ1-1
CDR3 protein: CASSLWGAVEAFF
CDR3 DNA: TGTGCCAGCAGCTTGTGGGGGGCGGTTGAAGCTTTCTTT

D gene: .
CDR3 length: 11
V gene: TRBV2
clone size: .
J gene: TRBJ2-3
CDR3 protein: CASSEADTQYF
CDR3 DNA: TGTGCCAGCAGTGAGGCAGATACGCAGTATTTT

D gene: .
CDR3 length: 15
V gene: TRBV9
clone size: few
J gene: TRBJ1-2
CDR3 protein: CASSVGTGTAYGYTF
CDR3 DNA: TGTGCCAGCAGCGTAGGGACGGGGACGGCCTATGGCTACACCTTC

D gene: .
CDR3 length: 15
V gene: TRBV7-9
clone size: .
J gene: TRBJ2-3
CDR3 protein: CASSTTPLSTDTQYF
CDR3 DNA: TGTGCCAGCAGCACGACTCCGCTTAGCACAGATACGCAGTATTTT

D gene: .
CDR3 length: 14
V gene: TRBV29-1
clone size: .
J gene: TRBJ2-7
CDR3 protein: CSVAQNQGSYGQYF
CDR3 DNA: TGCAGCGTTGCCCAAAACCAGGGATCGTACGGGCAGTACTTC

D gene: .
CDR3 length: 15
V gene: TRBV14
clone size: .
J gene: TRBJ1-5
CDR3 protein: CASSQVGGAGRPQHF
CDR3 DNA: TGTGCCAGCAGCCAAGTTGGGGGGGCGGGTCGGCCCCAGCATTTT

D gene: .
CDR3 length: 16
V gene: TRBV19
clone size: .
J gene: TRBJ2-1
CDR3 protein: CASSLAQAFLYNEQFF
CDR3 DNA: TGTGCCAGTAGTTTGGCCCAAGCCTTTCTTTACAATGAGCAGTTCTTC

D gene: TRBD1
CDR3 length: 12
V gene: TRBV2
clone size: .
J gene: TRBJ1-2
CDR3 protein: CASSQGAYGYTF
CDR3 DNA: TGTGCCAGCAGTCAGGGGGCTTATGGCTACACCTTC

D gene: TRBD2
CDR3 length: 16
V gene: TRBV7-2
clone size: .
J gene: TRBJ2-7
CDR3 protein: CASSPTRLAGTYEQYF
CDR3 DNA: TGTGCCAGCAGCCCGACCCGACTAGCGGGAACGTACGAGCAGTACTTC

D gene: TRBD2
CDR3 length: 14
V gene: TRBV9
clone size: once
J gene: TRBJ2-1
CDR3 protein: CASSAGTIWNEQFF
CDR3 DNA: TGTGCCAGCAGCGCCGGGACTATATGGAATGAGCAGTTCTTC

D gene: .
CDR3 length: 16
V gene: TRBV6-6
clone size: few
J gene: TRBJ1-5
CDR3 protein: CASSWLPADSNQPQHF
CDR3 DNA: TGTGCCAGCAGTTGGCTTCCGGCAGATAGCAATCAGCCCCAGCATTTT

D gene: .
CDR3 length: 18
V gene: TRBV27
clone size: .
J gene: TRBJ2-7
CDR3 protein: CASSFWTGTSGRADEQYF
CDR3 DNA: TGTGCCAGCAGTTTCTGGACAGGTACCAGCGGGAGAGCGGACGAGCAGTACTTC

D gene: .
CDR3 length: 13
V gene: TRBV10-2
clone size: .
J gene: TRBJ1-4
CDR3 protein: CASSQILGEKLFF
CDR3 DNA: TGCGCCAGCAGCCAAATTTTGGGGGAAAAACTGTTTTTT

D gene: .
CDR3 length: 17
V gene: TRBV11-1
clone size: .
J gene: TRBJ2-7
CDR3 protein: CASSLGGRTSGTSEQYF
CDR3 DNA: TGTGCCAGCAGCTTAGGGGGTCGGACGTCAGGGACCTCCGAGCAGTACTTC

D gene: .
CDR3 length: 16
V gene: TRBV5-4
clone size: .
J gene: TRBJ1-2
CDR3 protein: CASSSPGSRSNYGYTF
CDR3 DNA: TGTGCCAGCAGCTCCCCCGGCAGCCGCTCTAACTATGGCTACACCTTC

D gene: TRBD1
CDR3 length: 15
V gene: TRBV5-4
clone size: .
J gene: TRBJ2-7
CDR3 protein: CASSLRTGLTYEQYF
CDR3 DNA: TGTGCCAGCAGCTTGAGGACAGGGTTAACGTACGAGCAGTACTTC

D gene: .
CDR3 length: 13
V gene: TRBV27
clone size: once
J gene: TRBJ2-1
CDR3 protein: CASSSGLNNEQFF
CDR3 DNA: TGTGCCAGCAGTTCCGGGCTTAACAATGAGCAGTTCTTC

D gene: .
CDR3 length: 12
V gene: TRBV6-5
clone size: .
J gene: TRBJ1-2
CDR3 protein: CASSSGAVGYTF
CDR3 DNA: TGTGCCAGCAGTTCGGGGGCTGTAGGCTACACCTTC

D gene: .
CDR3 length: 14
V gene: TRBV19
clone size: .
J gene: TRBJ2-7
CDR3 protein: CASSLIGAFYEQYF
CDR3 DNA: TGTGCCAGTAGCCTCATAGGGGCTTTCTACGAGCAGTACTTC

D gene: .
CDR3 length: 19
V gene: TRBV28
clone size: .
J gene: TRBJ1-5
CDR3 protein: CASSSIYALFQASNQPQHF
CDR3 DNA: TGTGCCAGCAGTTCTATCTACGCTTTGTTTCAGGCTAGCAATCAGCCCCAGCATTTT